The rows below give T cell receptor beta chains drawn from one sample of a study of blood T cell repertoires in COVID-19. Data came from immunoSEQ multiplex PCR; TCRdb stores just in-frame clones and leaves some out. The sample carries 190,000 or so clones, roughly 78% recorded once. Source material: peripheral blood. These receptors came from a woman of 80 years or more with active or convalescent COVID-19. The CDR3 runs from the conserved cysteine through the conserved F or W. A D gene is named only where the DNA matches it firmly. A row's size may be missing; if present it is once, few, many or a size class.

TRBJ2-7,TRBD1,.,TRBV6-5,CASSTGQGVYEQYF,TGTGCCAGCAGTACAGGACAGGGCGTATACGAGCAGTACTTC
TRBJ2-7,TRBD2,.,TRBV9,CASSVGTSGDNQQYF,TGTGCCAGCAGCGTAGGGACTAGCGGGGACAACCAGCAGTACTTC
TRBJ2-2,.,once,TRBV3-1/TRBV3-2,CASSQGGWNTGELFF,TGTGCCAGCAGCCAAGGGGGCTGGAACACCGGGGAGCTGTTTTTT
TRBJ2-5,.,.,TRBV9,CASSVGWGLETQYF,TGTGCCAGCAGCGTAGGGTGGGGCCTAGAGACCCAGTACTTC
TRBJ2-7,.,.,TRBV11-3,CASSIQGYEQYF,TGTGCCAGCAGCATACAGGGATACGAGCAGTACTTC
TRBJ2-3,TRBD1,.,TRBV29-1,CSLTGTGDTFTDTQYF,TGCAGCCTAACGGGGACAGGGGACACTTTCACAGATACGCAGTATTTT
TRBJ1-4,.,.,TRBV7-8,CASSSTPGTNEKLFF,TGTGCCAGCAGCTCGACTCCTGGAACTAATGAAAAACTGTTTTTT
TRBJ2-7,TRBD1,few,TRBV28,CASTPRPGGYEQYF,TGTGCCAGCACACCTCGGCCAGGGGGCTACGAGCAGTACTTC
TRBJ2-2,TRBD2,.,TRBV11-3,CASSRRLAGVNTGELFF,TGTGCCAGCAGCCGGCGACTAGCGGGGGTCAACACCGGGGAGCTGTTTTTT
TRBJ1-3,.,.,TRBV28,CASSLWDSLTGNTIYF,TGTGCCAGCAGTTTATGGGACAGCTTAACTGGAAACACCATATATTTT
TRBJ1-3,.,.,TRBV5-1,CASSLGSSGNTIYF,TGCGCCAGCAGCTTGGGTAGCTCTGGAAACACCATATATTTT
TRBJ2-2,.,.,TRBV7-2,CASSSYSTGELFF,TGTGCCAGCAGCTCTTACTCGACTGGGGAGCTGTTTTTT
TRBJ1-3,.,few,TRBV6-5,CASSSPGGNTIYF,TGTGCCAGCAGTTCCCCAGGGGGAAACACCATATATTTT
TRBJ2-7,TRBD1,.,TRBV19,CASSIFGTGYDEQYF,TGTGCCAGTAGTATTTTCGGGACAGGTTACGACGAGCAGTACTTC
TRBJ1-6,.,.,TRBV7-2,CASSSQGSDNSPLHF,TGCGCCAGCAGCTCACAGGGCTCGGATAATTCACCCCTCCACTTT
TRBJ1-2,TRBD1,.,TRBV28,CASSLSGRGRQLYGYTF,TGTGCCAGCAGTTTAAGCGGCAGGGGGCGCCAGCTTTACGGCTACACCTTC
TRBJ2-1,.,.,TRBV4-3,CASSVANSNEQFF,TGCGCCAGCAGCGTCGCAAACTCCAATGAGCAGTTCTTC
TRBJ1-1,.,.,TRBV5-1,CASTPVEGGSTEAFF,TGCGCCAGCACCCCCGTTGAGGGAGGATCGACTGAAGCTTTCTTT
TRBJ2-7,TRBD1,.,TRBV6-5,CASSSGQGGYEQYF,TGTGCCAGCAGTTCGGGACAGGGGGGCTACGAGCAGTACTTC
TRBJ1-3,TRBD1,.,TRBV4-1,CASSPRPDRASGNIIYF,TGCGCCAGCAGCCCAAGACCGGACAGGGCGTCTGGAAACATCATATATTTT
TRBJ1-1,.,.,TRBV5-1,CASSFNRNTEAFF,TGCGCCAGCAGCTTCAACAGAAACACTGAAGCTTTCTTT
TRBJ2-5,TRBD2,.,TRBV5-1,CASSALAGGQETQYF,TGCGCCAGCAGCGCACTAGCGGGGGGCCAAGAGACCCAGTACTTC
TRBJ1-1,TRBD1,few,TRBV29-1,CSARQGWGMNTEAFF,TGCAGCGCCAGACAGGGTTGGGGTATGAACACTGAAGCTTTCTTT
TRBJ1-3,TRBD1,.,TRBV6-5,CASSLFRGTGNTIYF,TGTGCCAGCAGTCTATTCAGGGGGACTGGAAACACCATATATTTT
TRBJ1-1,.,.,TRBV12-3/TRBV12-4,CASSAEQGAEAFF,TGTGCCAGCAGTGCTGAACAGGGCGCTGAAGCTTTCTTT
TRBJ2-3,TRBD2,.,TRBV19,CASKLIAGGLDTQYF,TGTGCCAGTAAATTGATAGCGGGGGGGCTAGATACGCAGTATTTT
TRBJ2-1,.,.,TRBV24-1,CATSDPRLKQFF,TGTGCCACCAGTGACCCCCGACTAAAGCAGTTCTTC
TRBJ2-1,TRBD1,.,TRBV11-2,CASSHDRGETSEQFF,TGTGCCAGCAGCCATGACAGGGGGGAGACTAGTGAGCAGTTCTTC
TRBJ1-1,.,.,TRBV19,CASTPLARGTEAFF,TGTGCCAGTACCCCTCTGGCTCGGGGCACTGAAGCTTTCTTT
TRBJ1-6,.,.,TRBV5-1,CASSWTVDGDSPLHF,TGCGCCAGCAGCTGGACAGTCGATGGGGATTCACCCCTCCACTTT
TRBJ2-1,TRBD2,.,TRBV5-6,CASSLYGGAAYRNEQFF,TGTGCCAGCAGCTTGTACGGGGGGGCGGCGTACCGCAATGAGCAGTTCTTC
TRBJ2-6,TRBD1,.,TRBV5-4,CASSLQGAPGANVLTF,TGTGCCAGCAGCTTGCAGGGGGCTCCTGGGGCCAACGTCCTGACTTTC
TRBJ2-5,TRBD1,.,TRBV2,CATRDSLKAAQYF,TGTGCCACCCGGGACAGCCTTAAAGCGGCCCAGTACTTC
TRBJ1-5,.,.,TRBV3-1/TRBV3-2,CASSQAGSGNQPQHF,TGTGCCAGCAGCCAAGCGGGTTCCGGCAATCAGCCCCAGCATTTT
TRBJ2-3,.,.,TRBV7-8,CASSPGEDTQYF,TGTGCCAGCAGCCCAGGGGAGGATACGCAGTATTTT
TRBJ1-1,TRBD1,.,TRBV6-5,CASRGRQGTEAFF,TGTGCCAGCAGAGGGCGACAGGGCACTGAAGCTTTCTTT
TRBJ1-1,.,.,TRBV5-1,CASSLERAAEAFF,TGCGCCAGCAGCTTGGAGCGGGCAGCTGAAGCTTTCTTT
TRBJ1-3,.,.,TRBV28,CASSDGLGGTGNTIYF,TGTGCCAGCAGCGACGGACTCGGGGGTACTGGAAACACCATATATTTT
TRBJ2-7,TRBD1,.,TRBV6-2/TRBV6-3,CASSTQLRQGGSFYEQYF,TGTGCCAGCAGTACCCAACTCCGACAGGGTGGTAGTTTCTACGAGCAGTACTTC
TRBJ1-1,.,.,TRBV18,CASSADKNTEAFF,TGTGCCAGCTCAGCCGACAAGAACACTGAAGCTTTCTTT
TRBJ2-7,.,.,TRBV6-2/TRBV6-3,CASSNGQKIYEQYF,TGTGCCAGCAGTAATGGACAGAAAATCTACGAGCAGTACTTC
TRBJ2-1,.,.,TRBV3-1/TRBV3-2,CASSQDPGDYNEQFF,TGTGCCAGCAGCCAAGATCCGGGAGACTACAATGAGCAGTTCTTC
TRBJ2-7,TRBD1,.,TRBV7-2,CASSPNAGQGLYEQYF,TGTGCCAGCAGCCCGAATGCGGGACAGGGGCTCTACGAGCAGTACTTC